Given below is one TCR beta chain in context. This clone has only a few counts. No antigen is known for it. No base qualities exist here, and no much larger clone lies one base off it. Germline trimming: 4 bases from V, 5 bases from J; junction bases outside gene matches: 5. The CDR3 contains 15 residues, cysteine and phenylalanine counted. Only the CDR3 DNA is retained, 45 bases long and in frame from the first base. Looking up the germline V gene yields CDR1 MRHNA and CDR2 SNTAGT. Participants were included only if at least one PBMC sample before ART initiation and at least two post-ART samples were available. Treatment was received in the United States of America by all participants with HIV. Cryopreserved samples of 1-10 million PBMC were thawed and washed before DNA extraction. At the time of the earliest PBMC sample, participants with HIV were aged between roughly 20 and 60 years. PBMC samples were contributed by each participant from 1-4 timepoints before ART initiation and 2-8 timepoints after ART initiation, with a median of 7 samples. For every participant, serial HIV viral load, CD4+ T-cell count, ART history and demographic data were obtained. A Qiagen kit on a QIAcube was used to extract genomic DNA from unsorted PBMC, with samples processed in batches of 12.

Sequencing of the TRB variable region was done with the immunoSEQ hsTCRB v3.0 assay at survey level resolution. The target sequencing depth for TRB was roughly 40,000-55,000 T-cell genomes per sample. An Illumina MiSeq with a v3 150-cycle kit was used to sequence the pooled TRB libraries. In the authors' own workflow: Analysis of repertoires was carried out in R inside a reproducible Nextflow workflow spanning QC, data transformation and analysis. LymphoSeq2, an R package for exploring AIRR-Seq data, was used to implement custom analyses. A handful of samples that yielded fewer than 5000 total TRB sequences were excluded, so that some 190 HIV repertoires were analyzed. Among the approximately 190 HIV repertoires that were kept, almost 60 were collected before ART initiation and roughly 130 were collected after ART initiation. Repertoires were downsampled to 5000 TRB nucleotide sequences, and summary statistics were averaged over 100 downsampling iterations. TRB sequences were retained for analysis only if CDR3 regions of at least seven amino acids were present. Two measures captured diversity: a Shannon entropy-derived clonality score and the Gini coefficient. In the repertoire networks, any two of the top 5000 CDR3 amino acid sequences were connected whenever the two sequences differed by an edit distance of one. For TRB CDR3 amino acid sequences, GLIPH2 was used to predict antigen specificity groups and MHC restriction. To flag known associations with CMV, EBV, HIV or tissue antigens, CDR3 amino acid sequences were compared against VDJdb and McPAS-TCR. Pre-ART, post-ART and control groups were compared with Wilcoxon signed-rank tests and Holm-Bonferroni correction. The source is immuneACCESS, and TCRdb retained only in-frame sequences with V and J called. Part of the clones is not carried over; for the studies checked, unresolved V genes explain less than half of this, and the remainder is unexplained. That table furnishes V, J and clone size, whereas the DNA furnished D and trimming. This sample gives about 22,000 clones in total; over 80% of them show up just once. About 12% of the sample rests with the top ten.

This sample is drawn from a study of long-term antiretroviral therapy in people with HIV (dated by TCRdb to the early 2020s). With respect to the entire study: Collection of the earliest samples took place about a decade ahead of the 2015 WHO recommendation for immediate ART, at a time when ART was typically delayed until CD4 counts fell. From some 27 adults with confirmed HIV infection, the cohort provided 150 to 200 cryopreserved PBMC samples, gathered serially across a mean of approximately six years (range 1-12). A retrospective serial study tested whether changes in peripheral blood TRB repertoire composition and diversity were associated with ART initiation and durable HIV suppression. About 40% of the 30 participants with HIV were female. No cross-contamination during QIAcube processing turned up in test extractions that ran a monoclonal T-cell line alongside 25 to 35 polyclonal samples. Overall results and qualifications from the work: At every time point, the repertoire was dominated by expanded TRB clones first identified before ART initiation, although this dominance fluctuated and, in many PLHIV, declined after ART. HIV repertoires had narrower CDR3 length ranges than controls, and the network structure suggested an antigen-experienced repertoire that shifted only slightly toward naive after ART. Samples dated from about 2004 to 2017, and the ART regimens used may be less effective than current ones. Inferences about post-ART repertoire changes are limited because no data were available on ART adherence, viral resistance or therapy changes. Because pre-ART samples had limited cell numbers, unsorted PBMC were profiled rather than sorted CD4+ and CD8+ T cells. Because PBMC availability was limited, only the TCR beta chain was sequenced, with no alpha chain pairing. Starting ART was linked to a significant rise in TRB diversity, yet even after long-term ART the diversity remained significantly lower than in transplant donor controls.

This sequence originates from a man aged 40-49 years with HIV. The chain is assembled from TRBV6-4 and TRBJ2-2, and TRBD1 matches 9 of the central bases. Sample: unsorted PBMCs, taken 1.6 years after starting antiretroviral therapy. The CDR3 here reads CASSGDRVETGELFF. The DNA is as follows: TGTGCCAGCAGTGGGGACAGGGTGGAAACCGGGGAGCTGTTTTTT.